Reported below is one TCR beta chain. This sample was taken from a study of Graves' ophthalmopathy and Graves' hyperthyroidism. RNA transcripts yielded amplified TCR beta CDR3 regions. An initial RT-PCR round employing HTBI primers preceded a second-round multiplex PCR. TCRdb processed the multiplex PCR reads anew with MiXCR; each CDR3 protein has one entry. The sample lists over a million distinct CDR3 sequences, roughly two fifths occurring once. The CDR3 consists of 15 residues. Germline V gives CDR1 MGHDK, CDR2 SYGVNS. The ends were cut back, 6 bases at V and 3 bases at J, with 18 bases in the middle.

The TCR originated in an adult man with Graves' hyperthyroidism. Input material: peripheral blood or thyroid tissue (not recorded which). The V and J genes are TRBV25-1 and TRBJ2-7; a possible D gene is TRBD1 (6 bases). The CDR3 region is CASSHPRGEVYEQYF. The CDR3, as DNA: TGTGCCAGCAGCCACCCCAGGGGAGAGGTCTACGAGCAGTACTTC.